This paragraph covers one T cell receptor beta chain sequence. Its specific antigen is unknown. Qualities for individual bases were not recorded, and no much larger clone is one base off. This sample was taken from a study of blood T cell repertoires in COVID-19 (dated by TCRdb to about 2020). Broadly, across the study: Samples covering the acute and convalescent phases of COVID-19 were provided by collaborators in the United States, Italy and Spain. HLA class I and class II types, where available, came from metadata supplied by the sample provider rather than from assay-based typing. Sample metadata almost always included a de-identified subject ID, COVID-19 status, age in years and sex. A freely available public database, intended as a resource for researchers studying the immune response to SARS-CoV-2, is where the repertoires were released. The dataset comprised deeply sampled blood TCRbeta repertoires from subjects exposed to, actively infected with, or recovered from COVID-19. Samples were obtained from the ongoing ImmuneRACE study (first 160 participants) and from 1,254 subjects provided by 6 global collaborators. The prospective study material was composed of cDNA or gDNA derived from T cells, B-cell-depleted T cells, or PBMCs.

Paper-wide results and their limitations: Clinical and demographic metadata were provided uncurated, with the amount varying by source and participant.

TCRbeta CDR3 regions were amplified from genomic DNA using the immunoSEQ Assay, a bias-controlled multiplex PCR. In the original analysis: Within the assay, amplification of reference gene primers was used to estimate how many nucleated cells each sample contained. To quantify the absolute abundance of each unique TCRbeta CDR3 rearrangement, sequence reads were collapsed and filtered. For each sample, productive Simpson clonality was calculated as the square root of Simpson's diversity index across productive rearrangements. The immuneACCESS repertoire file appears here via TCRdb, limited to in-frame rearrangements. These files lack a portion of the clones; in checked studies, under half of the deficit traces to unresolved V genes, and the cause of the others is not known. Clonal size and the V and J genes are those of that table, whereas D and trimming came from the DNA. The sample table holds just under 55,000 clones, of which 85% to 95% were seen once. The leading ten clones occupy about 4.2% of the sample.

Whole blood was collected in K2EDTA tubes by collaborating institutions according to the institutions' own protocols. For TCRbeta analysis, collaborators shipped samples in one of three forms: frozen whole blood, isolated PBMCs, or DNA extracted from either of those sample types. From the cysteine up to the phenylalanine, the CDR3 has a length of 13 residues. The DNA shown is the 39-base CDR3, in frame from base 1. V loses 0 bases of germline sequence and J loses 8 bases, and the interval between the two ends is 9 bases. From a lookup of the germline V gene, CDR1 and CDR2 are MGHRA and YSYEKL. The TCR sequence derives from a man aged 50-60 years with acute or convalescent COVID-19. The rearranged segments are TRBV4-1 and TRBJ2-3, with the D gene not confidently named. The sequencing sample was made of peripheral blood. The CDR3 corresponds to CASSQETAGTQYF. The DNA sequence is TGCGCCAGCAGCCAAGAAACAGCAGGTACGCAGTATTTT.